One and the same sample provided the 27 T cell receptor beta chains below, sequenced in a study of long-term antiretroviral therapy in people with HIV. An immunoSEQ assay, version v3.0, was performed at survey level. Only in-frame clones appear in the TCRdb table, and some are missing; sequencing was by immunoSEQ multiplex PCR. The sample yields nearly 20,000 clones, about 80% seen once. Specimen: unsorted PBMCs, collected 0.2 years after starting antiretroviral therapy. The receptors derive from a woman in her thirties or forties with HIV.

The chain employs TRBV7-6 and TRBJ1-1, with a possible D match to TRBD1 (5 bases). The CDR3 loop spans 13 amino acids. Germline CDR1 is SGHVS and CDR2 is FNYEAQ. V shed 5 bases and J shed 1 base, with 8 bases lying between them. CDR3 protein: CASSPGKNTEAFF. DNA for the CDR3: TGTGCCAGCAGCCCAGGGAAGAACACTGAAGCTTTCTTT. The full variable domain, rest sourced from reference TRBV7-6 and TRBJ1-1, is GAGVSQSPRYKVTKRGQDVALRCDPISGHVSLYWYRQALGQGPEFLTYFNYEAQQDKSGLPNDRFSAERPEGSISTLTIQRTEQRDSAMYRCASSPGKNTEAFFGQGTRLTVV.

The chain recombines TRBV7-6 with TRBJ2-1, with 8 bases fitting TRBD1. V shed 2 bases and J 5 bases; nucleotides not matched to a gene: 5. The CDR3 consists of 15 residues. From germline, CDR1 is SGHVS and CDR2 FNYEAQ. CDR3 region: CASSLWQGANNEQFF. The CDR3 DNA sequence: TGTGCCAGCAGCTTATGGCAGGGGGCTAACAATGAGCAGTTCTTC.

The chain employs TRBV5-1 and TRBJ1-4; D is ambiguous. The CDR3 is 15 residues long. Per the germline V gene, CDR1 is SGHRS and CDR2 is YFSETQ. V gave up 4 bases and J gave up 8 bases, with 18 bases separating them. The DNA for the CDR3 is TGCGCCAGCAGCCAAGATCAGGCCGCGAGAGAAAAACTGTTTTTT. Its translation: CASSQDQAAREKLFF.

This sequence joins TRBV18 and TRBJ2-1; possibly TRBD2 for D (5 bases). The CDR3 covers 13 residues. Trimming stripped 2 bases from V and 6 bases from J, with 8 bases between. Looked up from germline, CDR1 is KGHSH and CDR2 is LQKENI. CDR3 DNA: TGTGCCAGCTCACCAGGGAGACGCAATGAGCAGTTCTTC. Translating it yields CASSPGRRNEQFF.

This chain joins TRBV10-3 and TRBJ1-4; no clear D gene. Trimming removed 0 bases at V and 5 bases at J, with 4 bases between. Per the germline V gene, CDR1 is ENHRY and CDR2 is SYGVKD. CDR3 length equals 13 residues. CDR3 sequence reads: CAISESSNEKLFF. CDR3 bases: TGTGCCATCAGTGAGTCCAGCAATGAAAAACTGTTTTTT.

The chain recombines TRBV7-9 with TRBJ2-5; D is undetermined. This CDR3 contains 17 residues. The germline gives CDR1 SEHNR, CDR2 FQNEAQ (reference sequence). The V gene lost 2 bases and the J gene lost 2 bases, with 18 bases spanning the gap. CDR3 loop: CASSLFPIVARQETQYF. In DNA form, the CDR3 reads TGTGCCAGCAGCTTATTCCCTATAGTGGCGCGACAAGAGACCCAGTACTTC. Drawing the rest from reference TRBV7-9 and TRBJ2-5, the complete variable domain is DTGVSQNPRHKITKRGQNVTFRCDPISEHNRLYWYRQTLGQGPEFLTYFQNEAQLEKSRLLSDRFSAERPKGSFSTLEIQRTEQGDSAMYLCASSLFPIVARQETQYFGPGTRLLVL.

This clone was picked up one time. This rearrangement joins TRBV19 to TRBJ2-2; 7 bases match TRBD2. The CDR3 has 16 amino acids. Germline values: CDR1 LNHDA, CDR2 SQIVND (reference sequence). J lost 0 bases, V lost 3 bases, and 4 bases had no gene match. CDR3 in DNA: TGTGCCAGTAGTATTGTAGCGGGTGCGAACACCGGGGAGCTGTTTTTT. Translating gives CASSIVAGANTGELFF. The full variable domain, its missing parts supplied by reference TRBV19 and TRBJ2-2, is DGGITQSPKYLFRKEGQNVTLSCEQNLNHDAMYWYRQDPGQGLRLIYYSQIVNDFQKGDIAEGYSVSREKKESFPLTVTSAQKNPTAFYLCASSIVAGANTGELFFGEGSRLTVL.

The chain links TRBV2 to TRBJ2-1; D may be TRBD1 (5 bases). This CDR3 contains 14 residues. From germline, CDR1 is SNHLY and CDR2 FYNNEI. Trimming left V 11 bases short and J 0 bases short, with 14 bases between. The CDR3 sequence: CAGKDTRSYNEQFF. As DNA, the CDR3 is TGTGCCGGGAAGGACACACGCTCCTACAATGAGCAGTTCTTC.

This clone was counted only a few times. V gene TRBV6-5 combines with J gene TRBJ1-2; 9 bases are shared with TRBD1. Germline trimming cut 1 base from V and 8 bases from J; bases unmatched to any gene: 5. CDR1 and CDR2 from the germline V gene are MNHEY and SVGAGI. This CDR3 has 14 amino acids. Written as DNA, the CDR3 is TGTGCCAGCAGTTACTTAGGGACAGGGCCGGGCTACACCTTC. It yields the protein CASSYLGTGPGYTF.

The chain joins TRBV6-5 to TRBJ1-2; 7 nucleotides line up with TRBD1. The CDR3 runs to 14 residues. V lost 7 bases and J lost 2; bases outside the gene matches: 7. From germline, CDR1 is MNHEY and CDR2 SVGAGI. CDR3 in DNA: TGTGCCAGCAAAGACCCGGGACAGAACTATGGCTACACCTTC. Translation: CASKDPGQNYGYTF.

The chain couples TRBV7-9 to TRBJ1-1; D ambiguous. The CDR3 extends over 14 amino acids. V was cut by 6 bases and J by 1 base, with 12 bases left in between. Germline V CDR1 and CDR2: SEHNR, FQNEAQ (reference sequence). CDR3 sequence: CASRPTTENTEAFF. The CDR3 region has the DNA TGTGCCAGCAGACCGACGACCGAGAACACTGAAGCTTTCTTT.

The genes are TRBV11-2 and TRBJ1-1, with no clear D. CDR1 SGHAT and CDR2 FQNNGV come from the germline V gene. Trimming shortened V by 3 bases and J by 4 bases, and 9 bases separated the two germline ends. This CDR3 is built from 13 residues. The CDR3 DNA reads as TGTGCCAGCAGCTTCGGGATAACCACTGAAGCTTTCTTT. Translating gives CASSFGITTEAFF.

V gene TRBV11-2 combines with J gene TRBJ2-2; the match to TRBD1 covers 8 bases. The length of the CDR3 is 18 residues. The V gene's germline CDR1 is SGHAT and CDR2 FQNNGV. The ends lost 2 bases at V and 1 base at J; junction bases unmatched: 9. This chain's CDR3 is CASSLNPGTGGNTGELFF. The CDR3 region has the DNA TGTGCCAGCAGCTTAAATCCAGGGACAGGCGGGAACACCGGGGAGCTGTTTTTT.

The chain has TRBV18 and TRBJ2-1, with TRBD2 as a possible D gene (5 bases). This CDR3 has 13 residues. CDR1 and CDR2 from the germline V gene are KGHSH and LQKENI. The V end lost 2 bases, the J end lost 8 bases, and 10 bases lay between the germline ends. The CDR3 spells CASSPIKRDEQFF. The CDR3, as DNA: TGTGCCAGCTCACCAATCAAGAGGGATGAGCAGTTCTTC.

This clone was seen only a few times. This chain links TRBV29-1 with TRBJ1-2; 10 bases are shared with TRBD1. The germline gives CDR1 SQVTM, CDR2 ANQGSEA. V lost 7 bases, J lost 4 bases, and 6 bases stayed unmatched. CDR3 size: 13 residues. CDR3 protein: CSAGTGEGYGYTF. For the CDR3, the DNA is TGCAGCGCCGGGACAGGGGAAGGCTATGGCTACACCTTC.

The chain employs TRBV9 and TRBJ2-6; D ambiguous. Germline CDR1 and CDR2: SGDLS and YYNGEE. The CDR3 extends over 15 amino acids. Trimming left V 5 bases short and J 0 bases short, with 9 bases between. The CDR3 is CASSLLPSGANVLTF. CDR3 nucleotide sequence: TGTGCCAGCAGTCTCTTACCCTCTGGGGCCAACGTCCTGACTTTC. Variable domain in full (rest from reference TRBV9 and TRBJ2-6): DSGVTQTPKHLITATGQRVTLRCSPRSGDLSVYWYQQSLDQGLQFLIQYYNGEERAKGNILERFSAQQFPDLHSELNLSSLELGDSALYFCASSLLPSGANVLTFGAGSRLTVL.

The rearrangement links TRBV6-5 to TRBJ1-1; 10 bases align to TRBD1. Germline V CDR1 and CDR2: MNHEY, SVGAGI. There are 15 residues in the CDR3. The junction had 4 bases not matched to a gene; V was cut back by 6 bases and J by 0 bases. The CDR3 DNA is TGTGCCAGCAGACCCGGGACAGGGGTGAACACTGAAGCTTTCTTT. Translating it yields CASRPGTGVNTEAFF.

The table lists this clone with a count of one. This sequence joins TRBV7-9 and TRBJ2-5; 7 bases are shared with TRBD1. CDR1 SEHNR and CDR2 FQNEAQ come from the germline V gene (reference sequence). Losses at the gene ends were 6 bases for V and 1 base for J; bases not matched to a gene: 5. The CDR3 totals 14 residues. For the CDR3, the DNA is TGTGCCAGCAGACCTACAGGGGCCCAAGAGACCCAGTACTTC. As protein: CASRPTGAQETQYF.

V gene TRBV5-5 combines with J gene TRBJ2-7; D is perhaps TRBD1 (6 bases). The germline CDR1 and CDR2 sequences are SGHKS and YYEKEE (reference sequence). This CDR3 has 14 residues. With 2 bases removed from V and 2 bases from J, the gap between germline ends came to 11 bases. The CDR3 nucleotides are TGTGCCAGCAGCTTCGGGACATTGACCTACGAGCAGTACTTC. This codes for CASSFGTLTYEQYF. Full variable domain (remainder filled in from reference TRBV5-5 and TRBJ2-7): DAGVTQSPTHLIKTRGQQVTLRCSPISGHKSVSWYQQVLGQGPQFIFQYYEKEERGRGNFPDRFSARQFPNYSSELNVNALLLGDSALYLCASSFGTLTYEQYFGPGTRLTVT.

V is TRBV7-2 and J is TRBJ2-1; 11 bases map to TRBD1. There are 15 residues in the CDR3. Trimming removed 5 bases from V and 9 bases from J; junction bases left unmatched: 9. Germline V CDR1 and CDR2: SGHTA, FQGNSA. The CDR3 protein is CASSTTGTGGLEQFF. The CDR3 bases are TGTGCCAGCAGCACAACCGGGACAGGGGGTCTTGAGCAGTTCTTC.

The V call is TRBV2, the J call TRBJ2-2, with 8 bases aligning to TRBD2. Per germline, CDR1 SNHLY and CDR2 FYNNEI. J gave up 0 bases and V 8 bases, and 5 bases lay outside the gene matches. The CDR3 has 15 amino acids. As DNA, the CDR3 is TGTGCCAGCCGTAGCGGGACCGCGAACACCGGGGAGCTGTTTTTT. Translating it yields CASRSGTANTGELFF.

The rearrangement uses TRBV4-3 and TRBJ2-1; D gene unclear. With 0 bases removed from V and 4 bases from J, the gap between germline ends came to 4 bases. The CDR3 totals 13 residues. CDR1 is LGHNA and CDR2 is YSLEER in the germline V gene. The DNA of the CDR3 is TGCGCCAGCAGCCAAGAAAGTTACAATGAGCAGTTCTTC. It translates to CASSQESYNEQFF.

The chain combines TRBV10-3 with TRBJ2-7, with a possible D match to TRBD1 (6 bases). V shed 4 bases and J shed 3 bases, with 7 bases lying between them. The germline gives CDR1 ENHRY, CDR2 SYGVKD. The length of the CDR3 is 12 residues. The CDR3 loop is CAISVQGYEQYF. CDR3 coding DNA: TGTGCCATCAGTGTACAGGGCTACGAGCAGTACTTC.

In regard to this clone: The junction and the germline gene differ at one end; a read error may be behind it. The rearrangement links TRBV13 to TRBJ2-7; D is perhaps TRBD2 (6 bases). The CDR3 totals 14 residues. Germline CDR1 is PRHDT and CDR2 is FYEKMQ (reference sequence). DNA of the CDR3: TGTGCCAGCAGCTTATCCACTAGCTCCAACGAGCAGTACTTC. It specifies CASSLSTSSNEQYF. Full variable domain (rest looked up from reference TRBV13 and TRBJ2-7): AAGVIQSPRHLIKEKRETATLKCYPIPRHDTVYWYQQGPGQDPQFLISFYEKMQSDKGSIPDRFSAQQFSDYHSELNMSSLELGDSALYFCASSLSTSSNEQYFGPGTRLTVT.

The chain uses TRBV7-9 and TRBJ2-1; a possible D gene is TRBD1 (6 bases). Trimming pared 5 bases from V and 3 bases from J, leaving 20 bases between. The CDR3 spans 17 residues. Germline V gene lookup returns CDR1 SEHNR and CDR2 FQNEAQ (reference sequence). This CDR3 reads CASSPQGQGVIYNEQFF. As DNA, the CDR3 is TGTGCCAGCAGCCCCCAGGGGCAGGGCGTAATCTACAATGAGCAGTTCTTC.

The rearrangement links TRBV5-5 to TRBJ2-7, with 10 bases lining up with TRBD2. This CDR3 comprises 15 residues. After removal of 0 bases from V and 4 bases from J, the junction contained 4 bases not matched to a gene. CDR1 and CDR2 from the germline V gene are SGHKS and YYEKEE (reference sequence). For the CDR3, the DNA is TGTGCCAGCAGCTTGGGACTAGCGGGCCCGTACGAGCAGTACTTC. This sequence encodes CASSLGLAGPYEQYF.

The chain joins TRBV7-9 to TRBJ2-1; 8 bases are a match to TRBD2. The CDR3 sequence is 17 residues long. V trimming: 4 bases; J trimming: 3 bases; junction bases outside the gene matches: 11. From germline, CDR1 is SEHNR and CDR2 FQNEAQ (reference sequence). The CDR3 reads CASSSPTGTRNYNEQFF. The CDR3 coding sequence is TGTGCCAGCAGCTCCCCTACCGGGACTAGAAACTACAATGAGCAGTTCTTC.